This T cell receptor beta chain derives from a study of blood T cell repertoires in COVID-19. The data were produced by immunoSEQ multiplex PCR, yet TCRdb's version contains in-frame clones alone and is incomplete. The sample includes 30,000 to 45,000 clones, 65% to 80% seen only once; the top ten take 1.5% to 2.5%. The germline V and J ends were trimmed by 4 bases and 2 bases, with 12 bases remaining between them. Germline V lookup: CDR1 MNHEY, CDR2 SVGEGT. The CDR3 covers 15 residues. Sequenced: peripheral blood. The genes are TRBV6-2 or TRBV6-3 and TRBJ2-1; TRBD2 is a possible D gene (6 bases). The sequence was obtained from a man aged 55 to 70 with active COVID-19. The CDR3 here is CASSSAGMTYNEQFF. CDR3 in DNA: TGTGCCAGCAGTTCGGCGGGGATGACCTACAATGAGCAGTTCTTC.